The 2 T cell receptor beta chains in this list originate from one sample, sequenced in a study of cytomegalovirus exposure and HLA in healthy donors (TCRdb year 2017). The library was obtained by the immunoSEQ multiplex PCR assay. For the multiplex PCR, a mixture combining 60 forward primers for TCR Vbeta segments and 13 reverse primers for TCR Jbeta segments was used. What TCRdb holds here is the immuneACCESS table cut down to in-frame rearrangements. Part of the clones is not present; checked against another copy, under half of the missing clones reflect an unresolved V gene, and the others are unexplained. In this sample the table shows 130,000 to 150,000 clones, roughly 77% of which occur a single time. The ten largest make up 3% to 4% of the sample. The sequenced material came from PBMCs. All receptors derive from a female donor in good health and CMV-seronegative.

This clone was recorded only once. V usage is TRBV7-2 and J usage is TRBJ2-3; 10 bases align to TRBD2. Germline-derived CDR1 and CDR2 are SGHTA and FQGNSA. This CDR3 comprises 17 residues. The V segment lost 0 bases and the J segment 5 bases; nucleotides outside the gene matches: 8. The CDR3 region is CASSLAAAGGPGDTQYF. The CDR3 bases are TGTGCCAGCAGCTTAGCCGCAGCGGGGGGGCCAGGAGATACGCAGTATTTT.

This clone was seen only a few times. The chain combines TRBV7-3 with TRBJ2-1, with 13 bases lining up with TRBD2. Trimming cost V 5 bases and J 8 bases; bases outside gene matches: 9. Germline V gene lookup returns CDR1 SGHTA and CDR2 FQGTGA. This CDR3 contains 16 residues. CDR3 loop: CASSHDGLAGEDEQFF. For the CDR3, the DNA is TGTGCCAGCAGCCACGACGGACTAGCGGGGGAAGATGAGCAGTTCTTC. The whole variable domain, remainder taken from reference TRBV7-3 and TRBJ2-1, is GAGVSQTPSNKVTEKGKYVELRCDPISGHTALYWYRQSLGQGPEFLIYFQGTGAADDSGLPNDRFFAVRPEGSVSTLKIQRTERGDSAVYLCASSHDGLAGEDEQFFGPGTRLTVL.